The 11 T cell receptor beta chains given below trace back to one sample, sequenced in a study of cytomegalovirus exposure and HLA in healthy donors. A multiplex PCR was run with 60 Vbeta primers and 13 Jbeta primers. Measured with immunoSEQ multiplex PCR; TCRdb has only the in-frame clones, and not every one. In the table there are 100,000 or so clones, 10% to 15% of which are singletons. Sample: PBMCs. Every receptor here comes from a man in his forties or fifties in good health and CMV-seropositive.

The chain recombines TRBV10-3 with TRBJ1-1, with TRBD1 matching 7 bases. Germline CDR1 reads ENHRY; CDR2 reads SYGVKD. Trimming removed 10 bases from V and 0 bases from J; junction bases left unmatched: 8. This CDR3 comprises 14 residues. The CDR3 region has the DNA TGTGCCACTGGGGGGACAGCTATGAACACTGAAGCTTTCTTT. Protein sequence: CATGGTAMNTEAFF.

This clone was picked up a small number of times. The J gene is TRBJ1-2, the V gene TRBV5-1; D gene ambiguous. V dropped 0 bases and J dropped 8 bases, with 14 bases sitting between them. Germline V gene sequence: CDR1 SGHRS, CDR2 YFSETQ. This CDR3 region has 14 residues. DNA for the CDR3: TGCGCCAGCAGCTTGGTCGGGGATTGGGAGGGCTACACCTTC. This encodes CASSLVGDWEGYTF.

This clone showed up just a few times. The rearrangement uses TRBV15 and TRBJ2-7, with 8 bases identical to TRBD2. There are 13 residues in the CDR3. V lost 8 bases to trimming and J lost 2 bases; unmatched junction nucleotides: 5. Germline-derived CDR1 and CDR2 are LNHNV and YYDKDF (reference sequence). The CDR3 region is CATPSGPTYEQYF. The CDR3 coding sequence is TGTGCCACCCCTAGCGGGCCCACCTACGAGCAGTACTTC.

The table lists this clone with a few counts. The chain combines TRBV19 with TRBJ2-6; 7 bases are shared with TRBD1. The CDR3 runs 17 residues. Germline loops: CDR1 LNHDA, CDR2 SQIVND (reference sequence). V gave up 1 base and J gave up 2 bases; unmatched junction bases: 5. This CDR3 reads CASSIVTGTPGANVLTF. CDR3 DNA: TGTGCCAGTAGTATAGTGACAGGGACCCCTGGGGCCAACGTCCTGACTTTC.

The chain links TRBV19 to TRBJ1-1; no definite D call. This CDR3 is 12 amino acids long. Trimming pared 5 bases from V and 3 bases from J, leaving 7 bases between. Germline V gene data show CDR1 as LNHDA and CDR2 as SQIVND (reference sequence). In DNA, the CDR3 is TGTGCCAGTAGTTTTAGCTACACTGAAGCTTTCTTT. It encodes CASSFSYTEAFF.

This clone was detected only a few times. The rearrangement uses TRBV27 and TRBJ2-1, with D unclear. V lost 6 bases to trimming and J lost 0 bases, with 12 bases between them. The CDR3 contains 15 residues. Germline-derived CDR1 and CDR2 are MNHEY and SMNVEV (reference sequence). CDR3 DNA: TGTGCCAGCAGAGGAGCGACCATCTCCTACAATGAGCAGTTCTTC. Translated, it gives CASRGATISYNEQFF.

The chain carries TRBV4-3 and TRBJ1-2, with no clear D. The germline CDR1 and CDR2 sequences are LGHNA and YSLEER. The CDR3 length is 12 residues. Trimming removed 4 bases from V and 4 bases from J, with 7 bases in between. The CDR3 is CASSPHSYGYTF. The CDR3 nucleotides read TGCGCCAGCAGCCCACACAGCTATGGCTACACCTTC.

The chain carries TRBV5-6 and TRBJ2-3; a possible D gene is TRBD2 (5 bases). The CDR3 consists of 16 residues. CDR1 is SGHDT, CDR2 YYEEEE, per germline. Trimming stripped 2 bases from V and 0 bases from J, with 13 bases between. For the CDR3, the DNA is TGTGCCAGCAGCTTTCAAATCGGGGAAAGCACAGATACGCAGTATTTT. This sequence encodes CASSFQIGESTDTQYF.

This clone was counted between two and nine times. V is TRBV4-2 and J is TRBJ2-7; the match to TRBD2 covers 7 bases. Germline assignment: CDR1 LGHNA and CDR2 YNFKEQ. J lost 0 bases, V lost 1 base, and 3 bases had no gene match. The CDR3 covers 15 residues. The CDR3 loop reads CASSQGGTISYEQYF. CDR3 bases: TGTGCCAGCAGCCAAGGAGGGACTATCTCCTACGAGCAGTACTTC.

The gene calls are TRBV9 and TRBJ1-2; 9 bases are a match to TRBD1. Germline CDR1 and CDR2: SGDLS and YYNGEE. The V gene end was trimmed by 0 bases and the J gene end by 9 bases; junction bases not matched to a gene: 6. CDR3 length: 14 residues. Here the CDR3 reads CASSVGGQGARYTF. CDR3 sequence (DNA): TGTGCCAGCAGCGTAGGGGGACAGGGCGCTCGCTACACCTTC.

J is TRBJ2-7 and V is TRBV4-2; 8 nucleotides agree with TRBD2. Germline CDR1 and CDR2: LGHNA and YNFKEQ. V trimming: 1 base; J trimming: 2 bases; junction bases outside the gene matches: 4. The length of the CDR3 is 15 residues. The CDR3 spells CASSQGPAGAYEQYF. The CDR3, as DNA: TGTGCCAGCAGCCAAGGGCCAGCGGGAGCCTACGAGCAGTACTTC.